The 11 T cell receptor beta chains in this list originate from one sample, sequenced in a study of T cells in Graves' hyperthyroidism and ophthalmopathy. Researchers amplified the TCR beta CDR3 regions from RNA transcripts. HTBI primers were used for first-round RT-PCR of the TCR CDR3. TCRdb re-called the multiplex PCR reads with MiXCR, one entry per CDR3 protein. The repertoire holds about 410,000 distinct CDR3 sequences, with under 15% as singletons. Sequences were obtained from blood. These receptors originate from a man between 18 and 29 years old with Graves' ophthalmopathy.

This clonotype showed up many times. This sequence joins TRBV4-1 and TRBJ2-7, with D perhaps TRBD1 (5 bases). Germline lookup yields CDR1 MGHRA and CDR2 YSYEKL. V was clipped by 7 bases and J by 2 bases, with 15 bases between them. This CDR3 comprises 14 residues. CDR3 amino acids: CASTPRQGTYEQYF. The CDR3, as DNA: TGCGCCAGCACTCCACGTCAGGGAACCTACGAGCAGTACTTC.

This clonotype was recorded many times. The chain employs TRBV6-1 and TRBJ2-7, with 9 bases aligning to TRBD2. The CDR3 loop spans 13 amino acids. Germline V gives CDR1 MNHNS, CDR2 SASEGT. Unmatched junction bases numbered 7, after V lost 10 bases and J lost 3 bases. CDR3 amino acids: CATAGGPRYEQYF. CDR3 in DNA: TGTGCCACCGCGGGAGGGCCACGCTACGAGCAGTACTTC.

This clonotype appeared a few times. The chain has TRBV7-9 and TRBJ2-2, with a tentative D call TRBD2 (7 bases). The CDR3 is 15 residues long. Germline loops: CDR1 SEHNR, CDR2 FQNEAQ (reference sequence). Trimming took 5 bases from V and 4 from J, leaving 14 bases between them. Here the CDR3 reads CASSPQGGSTGELFF. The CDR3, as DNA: TGTGCCAGCAGCCCACAGGGAGGGAGCACCGGGGAGCTGTTTTTT.

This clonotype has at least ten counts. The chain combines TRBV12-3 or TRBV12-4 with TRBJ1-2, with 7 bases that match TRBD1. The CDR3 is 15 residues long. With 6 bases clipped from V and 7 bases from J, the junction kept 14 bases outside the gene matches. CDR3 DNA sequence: TGTGCCAGCAGACTTGGACAGGTCGAAAGTCTTGGCTACACCTTC. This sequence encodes CASRLGQVESLGYTF.

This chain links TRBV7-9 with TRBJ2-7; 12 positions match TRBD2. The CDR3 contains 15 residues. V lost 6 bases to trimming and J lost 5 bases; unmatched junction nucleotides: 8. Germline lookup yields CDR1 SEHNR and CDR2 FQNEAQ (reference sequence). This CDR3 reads CASRTLWTSGDEQYF. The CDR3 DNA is TGTGCCAGCAGGACGCTGTGGACTAGCGGGGACGAGCAGTACTTC.

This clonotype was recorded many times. CDR3 nucleotides: TGTGCCAGCAGTGACTTTCCTGGGAGTCTCAGGGAAGCTTTCTTT. This translates into CASSDFPGSLREAFF. This sequence joins TRBV6-1 and TRBJ1-1; D unresolved. Looked up from germline, CDR1 is MNHNS and CDR2 is SASEGT. The V gene lost 3 bases and the J gene lost 8 bases, with 19 bases spanning the gap. This CDR3 has 15 amino acids.

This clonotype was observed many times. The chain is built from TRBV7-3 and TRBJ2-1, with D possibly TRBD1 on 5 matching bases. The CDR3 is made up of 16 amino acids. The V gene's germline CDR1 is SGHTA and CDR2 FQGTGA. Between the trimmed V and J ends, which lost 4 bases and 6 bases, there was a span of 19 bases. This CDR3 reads CASSSTLGVPFNEQFF. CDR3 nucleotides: TGTGCCAGCAGCTCTACCCTAGGGGTTCCTTTCAATGAGCAGTTCTTC.

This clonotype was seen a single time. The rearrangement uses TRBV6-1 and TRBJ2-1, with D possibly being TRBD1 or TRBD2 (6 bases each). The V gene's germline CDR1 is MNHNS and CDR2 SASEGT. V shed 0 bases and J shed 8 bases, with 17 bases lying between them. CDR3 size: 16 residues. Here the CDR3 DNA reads TGTGCCAGCAGTGAAGCGCAGGAGGGGGGCCTCGATGAGCAGTTCTTC. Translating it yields CASSEAQEGGLDEQFF.

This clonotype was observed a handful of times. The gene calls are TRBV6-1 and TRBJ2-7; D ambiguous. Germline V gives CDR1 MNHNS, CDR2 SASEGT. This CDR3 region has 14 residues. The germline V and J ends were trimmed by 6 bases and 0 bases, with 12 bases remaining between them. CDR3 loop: CASSFQWTSYEQYF. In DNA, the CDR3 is TGTGCCAGCAGCTTCCAGTGGACCTCCTACGAGCAGTACTTC.

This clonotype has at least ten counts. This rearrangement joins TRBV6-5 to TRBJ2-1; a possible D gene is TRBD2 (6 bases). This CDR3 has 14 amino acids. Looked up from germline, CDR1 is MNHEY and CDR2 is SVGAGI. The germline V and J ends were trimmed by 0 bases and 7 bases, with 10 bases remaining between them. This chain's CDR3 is CASSYSRDQNEQFF. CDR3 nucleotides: TGTGCCAGCAGTTACTCGCGGGACCAGAATGAGCAGTTCTTC.

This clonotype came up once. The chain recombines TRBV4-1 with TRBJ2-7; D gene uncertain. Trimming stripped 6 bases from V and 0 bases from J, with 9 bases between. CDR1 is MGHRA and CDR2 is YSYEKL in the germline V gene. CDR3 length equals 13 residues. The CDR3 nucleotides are TGCGCCAGCAGTCTTGAGCGCTCCTACGAGCAGTACTTC. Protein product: CASSLERSYEQYF.